The 19 T cell receptor beta chains below all came from one sample that was sequenced in a study of blood T cell repertoires in COVID-19. The table came from immunoSEQ multiplex PCR; TCRdb's copy has only in-frame clones and leaves some out. This sample has hundreds of thousands of clones, with around nine tenths found just once. The sequenced material came from PBMCs or T cells enriched from blood (not recorded which). These receptors all stem from a woman aged 35 to 49 who had recovered from COVID-19.

The V call is TRBV19, the J call TRBJ2-1; 9 positions agree with TRBD2. Germline-derived CDR1 and CDR2 are LNHDA and SQIVND (reference sequence). Germline trimming cut 9 bases from V and 9 bases from J; bases unmatched to any gene: 12. This CDR3 is built from 14 residues. As DNA, the CDR3 is TGTGCCAGCGCCGAGGAGCGGGAGGTGGCTGAGCAGTTCTTC. Its protein is CASAEEREVAEQFF.

The rearrangement uses TRBV7-8 and TRBJ1-2; 7 positions agree with TRBD1. CDR3 length: 15 residues. CDR1 is SGHVS, CDR2 FQNEAQ, per germline. V lost 2 bases, J lost 8 bases, and 11 bases stayed unmatched. The CDR3 nucleotides are TGTGCCAGCAGCTTAAGGGACAGCCTTCCCGAGGGCTACACCTTC. Encoded protein: CASSLRDSLPEGYTF.

The genes are TRBV4-2 and TRBJ2-7; D not resolved. Trimming cost V 2 bases and J 1 base, with 15 bases left between them. CDR1 and CDR2 from the germline V gene are LGHNA and YNFKEQ. The CDR3 extends over 16 amino acids. As DNA, the CDR3 is TGTGCCAGCAGCCAATCAAGTACCTCGGAGTCCTACGAGCAGTACTTC. Amino acids: CASSQSSTSESYEQYF.

The genes are TRBV5-1 and TRBJ2-1, with D perhaps matching TRBD2 (6 bases). The CDR3 loop spans 15 amino acids. Trimming left V 4 bases short and J 4 bases short, with 15 bases between. Germline V gene lookup returns CDR1 SGHRS and CDR2 YFSETQ. The CDR3 loop is CASSDGAGSYNEQFF. In DNA form, the CDR3 reads TGCGCCAGCAGCGACGGGGCGGGATCGTACAATGAGCAGTTCTTC.

The chain is built from TRBV6-2 or TRBV6-3 and TRBJ2-5, with D maybe TRBD1 (5 bases). V dropped 2 bases and J dropped 7 bases, with 14 bases sitting between them. This CDR3 comprises 14 residues. Germline lookup yields CDR1 MNHEY and CDR2 SVGEGT. CDR3 in DNA: TGTGCCAGCAGTTACCTTCCGGAAGGGGTGACCCAGTACTTC. Translated, it gives CASSYLPEGVTQYF.

The chain recombines TRBV2 with TRBJ2-7; D remains ambiguous. The germline CDR1 and CDR2 sequences are SNHLY and FYNNEI. The CDR3 has 15 residues. V lost 1 base, J lost 3 bases, and 13 bases lay in between. The CDR3 here is CASSEVRQTYYEQYF. As DNA, the CDR3 is TGTGCCAGCAGTGAAGTACGGCAGACATACTACGAGCAGTACTTC.

The chain employs TRBV6-5 and TRBJ2-1, with 7 bases lining up with TRBD1. Trimming at V came to 0 bases and at J to 3 bases, leaving 5 bases not matched to a gene. CDR1 is MNHEY and CDR2 is SVGAGI in the germline V gene. The CDR3 spans 16 residues. The CDR3 DNA is TGTGCCAGCAGTTACTCCGGGACAGAGAGCTACAATGAGCAGTTCTTC. Translated, it gives CASSYSGTESYNEQFF.

The genes are TRBV4-2 and TRBJ2-1; 9 bases match TRBD2. Germline V gene lookup returns CDR1 LGHNA and CDR2 YNFKEQ. J lost 8 bases, V lost 1 base, and 12 bases had no gene match. The length of the CDR3 is 17 residues. The CDR3 region is CASSQGGPSGRSDEQFF. The CDR3 coding sequence is TGTGCCAGCAGCCAAGGCGGACCCAGCGGGAGGTCGGATGAGCAGTTCTTC.

The V and J genes are TRBV19 and TRBJ1-5; 9 bases agree with TRBD1. Germline V gene sequence: CDR1 LNHDA, CDR2 SQIVND (reference sequence). Trimming cost V 4 bases and J 5 bases; bases outside gene matches: 3. CDR3 length: 14 amino acids. The chain's CDR3 is CASSTTGGYQPQHF. The DNA for the CDR3 is TGTGCCAGTAGTACAACAGGGGGCTATCAGCCCCAGCATTTT.

The V gene is TRBV19, the J gene TRBJ1-3; no clear D gene. V was trimmed by 5 bases and J by 0 bases, leaving 11 bases between them. The CDR3 spans 15 residues. Germline V gives CDR1 LNHDA, CDR2 SQIVND (reference sequence). The CDR3 region has the DNA TGTGCCAGTAGTGTCCGACAAGACTCTGGAAACACCATATATTTT. Residues: CASSVRQDSGNTIYF.

The CDR3 region is CASWGLSRGSGNTIYF. The DNA of the CDR3 is TGTGCCAGCTGGGGACTATCCCGCGGGTCTGGAAACACCATATATTTT. The chain uses TRBV28 and TRBJ1-3, with D tentatively TRBD1 (5 bases). V lost 8 bases and J lost 1, with 18 bases in between. Germline loops: CDR1 MDHEN, CDR2 SYDVKM. The CDR3 spans 16 residues. Together with reference TRBV28 and TRBJ1-3, the CDR3 gives the full variable domain: DVKVTQSSRYLVKRTGEKVFLECVQDMDHENMFWYRQDPGLGLRLIYFSYDVKMKEKGDIPEGYSVSREKKERFSLILESASTNQTSMYLCASWGLSRGSGNTIYFGEGSWLTVV.

The rearrangement joins TRBV12-3 or TRBV12-4 to TRBJ1-2; D is ambiguous. V lost 3 bases and J 7 bases, leaving 12 bases between the germline ends. This CDR3 region has 13 residues. The CDR3: CASSLGGLGGYTF. CDR3 nucleotides: TGTGCCAGCAGTTTGGGAGGGCTTGGTGGCTACACCTTC.

The J gene is TRBJ2-2, the V gene TRBV25-1; TRBD2 agrees at 11 bases. Trimming cost V 1 base and J 6 bases; bases outside gene matches: 4. CDR1 and CDR2 from the germline V gene are MGHDK and SYGVNS. The CDR3 runs 16 residues. The CDR3 bases are TGTGCCAGCAGTGAATTAGCGGGAGGGTTAGCCGGGGAGCTGTTTTTT. Its translation: CASSELAGGLAGELFF. Complete variable domain (other parts from reference TRBV25-1 and TRBJ2-2): EADIYQTPRYLVIGTGKKITLECSQTMGHDKMYWYQQDPGMELHLIHYSYGVNSTEKGDLSSESTVSRIRTEHFPLTLESARPSHTSQYLCASSELAGGLAGELFFGEGSRLTVL.

The rearrangement links TRBV28 to TRBJ1-6; 7 bases fit TRBD1. CDR3 length: 14 residues. Germline V gene data show CDR1 as MDHEN and CDR2 as SYDVKM. The trim removed 7 bases at V and 7 bases at J, leaving 7 bases unmatched. CDR3 loop: CASTLGDRNSPLHF. As DNA, the CDR3 is TGTGCCAGCACCCTGGGGGACAGAAATTCACCCCTCCACTTT. The variable domain in full, completed from reference TRBV28 and TRBJ1-6, reads DVKVTQSSRYLVKRTGEKVFLECVQDMDHENMFWYRQDPGLGLRLIYFSYDVKMKEKGDIPEGYSVSREKKERFSLILESASTNQTSMYLCASTLGDRNSPLHFGNGTRLTVT.

This sequence joins TRBV2 and TRBJ2-7; D is undetermined. The CDR3 extends over 12 amino acids. Germline lookup yields CDR1 SNHLY and CDR2 FYNNEI. V was pared by 2 bases and J by 3 bases, with 5 bases between. For the CDR3, the DNA is TGTGCCAGCAGTGAAACTATCTACGAGCAGTACTTC. Translated, it gives CASSETIYEQYF. The full variable domain, its missing parts supplied by reference TRBV2 and TRBJ2-7, is EPEVTQTPSHQVTQMGQEVILRCVPISNHLYFYWYRQILGQKVEFLVSFYNNEISEKSEIFDDQFSVERPDGSNFTLKIRSTKLEDSAMYFCASSETIYEQYFGPGTRLTVT.

The J gene is TRBJ2-3, the V gene TRBV5-8, with TRBD2 identical over 15 bases. The CDR3 is 20 residues long. CDR1 SGHTS and CDR2 YDEGEE come from the germline V gene. Trimming took 0 bases from V and 0 from J; bases not matched to a gene: 8. The CDR3 is CASSLAFWTSGGESTDTQYF. Here the CDR3 DNA reads TGTGCCAGCAGCTTGGCCTTCTGGACTAGCGGGGGGGAAAGCACAGATACGCAGTATTTT.

The CDR3 reads CASTTGARGNTIYF. The DNA of the CDR3 is TGTGCCAGCACCACAGGGGCGCGGGGAAACACCATATATTTT. The V gene is TRBV3-1 (or the pseudogene TRBV3-2), the J gene TRBJ1-3, with 7 positions matching TRBD1. J gave up 4 bases and V 7 bases, and 7 bases lay outside the gene matches. The CDR3 totals 14 residues. In germline, CDR1 is LGHDT, CDR2 YNNKEL (reference sequence).

The gene calls are TRBV30 and TRBJ2-7; possible D gene TRBD2, 5 bases. The V end lost 3 bases, the J end lost 4 bases, and 10 bases lay between the germline ends. Per the germline V gene, CDR1 is GTSNPN and CDR2 is SVGIG (reference sequence). The CDR3 covers 12 residues. This chain's CDR3 is CAWSIGGYEQYF. CDR3 DNA: TGTGCCTGGAGCATAGGAGGTTACGAGCAGTACTTC.

The genes are TRBV15 and TRBJ1-3; no reliable D call. V was trimmed by 1 base and J by 0 bases, leaving 10 bases between them. Germline CDR1 and CDR2: LNHNV and YYDKDF (reference sequence). The CDR3 loop spans 16 amino acids. The CDR3 spells CATSRVWADSGNTIYF. CDR3 bases: TGTGCCACCAGCAGAGTTTGGGCAGACTCTGGAAACACCATATATTTT.